The subject of this entry is one T cell receptor beta chain. Sequence at one end of the junction differs from germline and may be a read error. The germline V gene encodes CDR1 KGHSH and CDR2 LQKENI. The CDR3 length is 16 residues. The data stem from a study of blood T cell repertoires in COVID-19. Here immunoSEQ multiplex PCR was the method, and the copy in TCRdb shows in-frame clones only, minus some. The repertoire holds under 200,000 clones, with roughly 89% as singletons. The specimen sequenced was peripheral blood. The chain employs TRBV18 and TRBJ2-7, with 10 nucleotides matching TRBD2. The clonotype comes from a woman between 65 and 79 years old with COVID-19, enrolled during active disease. This chain's CDR3 is CASSPSLASGGEPLNF. CDR3 DNA sequence: TGTGCCAGCTCACCGTCCCTGGCTAGCGGGGGCGAGCCACTCAACTTC.